This T cell receptor (beta chain) was identified in a study of cytomegalovirus exposure and HLA in healthy donors. General study findings and limits: Cytomegalovirus-associated TCR beta chains were listed, numbering around 150. Later analysis associated a missense DCLRE1C variant with TCR beta V- and J-gene trimming. When the data were analyzed later, several of the most significant clusters appeared to be linked to common viral pathogens.

13 Jbeta primers and 60 Vbeta primers were used for the PCR. TCRdb's copy holds only in-frame clones and misses some; the assay was immunoSEQ multiplex PCR. The sample has roughly 200,000 clones, roughly 80% seen once; the top ten hold roughly 1.6%. About this clone: Its antigen is still unknown.

From germline, CDR1 is MNHEY and CDR2 SMNVEV (reference sequence). Trimming stripped 6 bases from V and 9 bases from J, with 18 bases between. CDR3 length equals 15 residues. This TCR was sampled from a man over 45 in good health and CMV-seronegative. The chain is built from TRBV27 and TRBJ1-6; the D gene is possibly TRBD1 (5 bases). Sequencing was done on a sample of PBMCs. CDR3: CASRLDSLLPSPLHF. DNA for the CDR3: TGTGCCAGCAGGCTCGACAGCTTACTCCCTTCACCCCTCCACTTT.